One TCR beta chain is described in this entry. Antigen specificity is unknown. The data are from a study of T cell repertoires in cytomegalovirus infection. Overall study: Indications came from public TCR beta signatures; they pointed to CMV infection and to a matching HLA type.

Germline V gives CDR1 SGHDT, CDR2 YYEEEE. The CDR3 length is 13 residues. Trimming removed 6 bases from V and 0 bases from J; junction bases left unmatched: 3. Findings and caveats of the study: HLA-C-restricted CMV-specific TCR beta clonotypes prevailed in the ex vivo response.

Using its own MiXCR run on the reads, TCRdb lists one record per CDR3 protein. The sample has about 320,000 distinct CDR3 sequences, 8% to 10% seen once; the top ten hold 3.5% to 4.5%. The chain employs TRBV5-6 and TRBJ2-7; 7 positions match TRBD1. Sample: PBMCs. This TCR came from a human donor in good health (CMV status not recorded). Some clones in this sample may be carry-over from other donors' samples. The CDR3 loop is CASMYRGSYEQYF. In nucleotides, the CDR3 is TGTGCCAGCATGTACAGGGGCTCCTACGAGCAGTACTTC.